Included here is one T cell receptor (beta chain) sequence, with context. The clone's antigen remains unknown. Base quality data are lacking; no much larger clone is found one base away. The data originate from a study of cytomegalovirus exposure and HLA in healthy donors (dated by TCRdb to the late 2010s). Regarding the research as a whole: According to an earlier analysis of around 600 of the donors, roughly 180 million T cells yielded 117 million unique TCR beta sequences and more than 250 Gb of sequence data. An early release that covered around 590 HLA-typed donors contained approximately 300 gigabases of sequencing data and some 87 million unique TCR sequences. The genetic ancestry cluster associated with self-reported Caucasian donors included 80% to 90% of the roughly 400 genotyped donors. The study aimed to test whether signatures of past pathogen exposure could be identified by cataloging public T cell receptors. Using immunosequencing, the study profiled T cell repertoires from 500 to 800 subjects and related those repertoires to cytomegalovirus serostatus. In addition to the first cohort of approximately 650 subjects, a separate validation cohort of approximately 130 different subjects was used. The study combined high-throughput TCR immunosequencing, statistical association of individual TCRs with disease status, and machine learning to predict cytomegalovirus infection status. A later analysis re-examined previously published TCR beta repertoires from more than 650 donors and added high-resolution HLA genotyping to investigate patterns of TCR occurrence. Rather than drawing on any new phenotypic data, the later analysis identified candidate immune exposures from TCR beta sequences and the way those sequences occurred across donors. An earlier analysis of several hundred of the donors applied high-throughput TCR beta sequencing to assess whether each TCR beta V gene segment acted as functional or pseudogenic. Donor age, sex, ethnicity and CMV serostatus were compiled alongside the repertoire data. In a later genetic analysis, genome-wide SNP genotypes for about 60% of the 666 donors were used, and that subset was treated as a discovery cohort. All discovery cohort repertoires had been generated using a single sequencing platform. HLA typing covered class I and class II loci at four-digit resolution. Typing coverage differed by locus: A, B, C, DRB1 and DQB1 were typed in about 629-640 donors, DQA1 in about 560, DPA1 in around 580, and DPB1 in 472. Roughly 5 DR-DQ haplotypes were handled as single units for association and clustering because linkage in the cohort was strong. On average, 235,054 unique TCR beta nucleotide sequences were sequenced per donor among 398 genotyped donors of the cohort, with roughly 20% of those sequences being non-productive.

In total, over 600 healthy bone marrow donors made up the cohort. At the time of sampling, every cohort member was nominally healthy, though immune exposures that went unrecorded were likely present. The donor tested CMV seronegative, placing the donor among the 350 to 400 seronegative members of the cohort. Each donor provided a peripheral blood sample, and peripheral blood mononuclear cells were used for TCR beta sequencing. Genomic DNA was extracted from the blood cell samples with the Qiagen DNeasy Blood Extraction Kit. Summary of the overall study and its limitations: While some public TCRs were present in many individuals, most TCR sequences turned up only very rarely across donors. Correlated functional status among segregating V segments might reflect linkage disequilibrium, but an unknown experimental factor could not be ruled out. In this cohort, only TCR beta chains were sequenced, and detectable features were limited by the absence of alpha or paired-chain data. Because counts were too low, some 17 rarely observed V segments, including chromosome 9 orphons, were excluded from the earlier analysis of 500 to 700 of the donors. When HLA alleles, especially DR and DQ, strongly co-occurred, attributing TCR associations to individual alleles was difficult. A total of 150 to 200 TCR beta chains were listed by the study as associated with cytomegalovirus. A cluster of highly shared sequence variants was judged likely to be a technical artifact of the sequencing pipeline. A later analysis found that most CMV-associated TCR beta chains appeared HLA-restricted, with HLA associations seemingly driven largely by CMV exposure. V-gene and J-gene trimming of TCR beta chains was associated with a missense DCLRE1C variant in a later genetic analysis, and the association was replicated in an independent cohort. Because some donors lacked HLA typing at each locus, the association tests relied only on the typed subset. According to a later analysis, parvovirus B19, influenza, CMV and Epstein-Barr virus appeared linked to several top co-occurrence clusters. In a later analysis, 15,000 to 20,000 TCR beta sequences were associated with specific HLA alleles at a false discovery rate of 0.05. A later analysis found that HLA-associated TCR beta chains were more clonally expanded and had lower generation probabilities than equally common non-associated chains. The authors suggested that the approach could potentially be generalized to other disease states and immunological phenotypes. In both the original and validation cohorts, the classifier was reported to diagnose cytomegalovirus status with high specificity and sensitivity. Some IMGT-functional V segments, including TRBV6-2 and TRBV6-3, could not be told apart with the 87-base-pair reads, so those segments were excluded. Broadly in line with IMGT annotations, most TCR beta V segments showed up in productive rearrangements about 87% or about 30% of the time in an earlier analysis of around 550 of the donors. In vitro tests confirmed that a few of the cytomegalovirus-associated TCR beta chains recognize cytomegalovirus antigens. A further reported finding was that TCR beta sequences accurately predicted the HLA-A and HLA-B alleles for most subjects in the first cohort. Compared with the roughly 700-donor mean, donors in an Asian-associated ancestry cluster had fewer N-insertions in productive TCRs, according to a later genetic analysis. According to a later analysis, TCR association rates differed among HLA loci, with DRB1 alleles showing the most associated TCRs and HLA-C alleles showing the fewest. Presence/absence analyses assumed roughly uniform sequencing depth across donors, an assumption that may not hold. Immune exposure information for the cohort was limited to CMV serostatus.

CDR1 and CDR2 are read off the germline V gene as LGHNA and YSLEER. Measured from the cysteine to the phenylalanine, the CDR3 is 15 residues long. Only the CDR3 DNA is retained, 45 bases long and in frame from the first base. The junction carries 12 bases between V and J, which are trimmed by 1 base and 3 bases respectively. Receptor amplification or capture employed the immunoSEQ multiplex PCR assay. A mixture of 60 forward primers for TCR Vbeta segments and 13 reverse primers for TCR Jbeta segments was used in the multiplex PCR. Amplification of the CDR3 region of rearranged TCR beta genes was performed with a multiplex PCR assay on genomic DNA. On the Illumina HiSeq System, the amplified TCR beta libraries were sequenced as 87-base-pair reads. On the authors' methods: Across the 600 to 700 repertoires, a later analysis counted about 81 million unique TCR beta chains, roughly 11 million of which were shared by at least two donors. Raw reads were error-corrected and collapsed into unique sequences by a nearest-neighbor algorithm in which closely related sequences were merged to remove PCR and sequencing errors. V, D and J gene segments were assigned by aligning CDR3 sequences to IMGT reference sequences. Each retained sequence needed at least a six-nucleotide match to both a V gene segment and a J gene segment. A rearrangement counted as productive if the CDR3 had no stop codons and remained in frame with V and J, and every other rearrangement counted as non-productive. Following IMGT convention, CDR3 was defined as the stretch from the second conserved V-encoded cysteine up to the conserved J-encoded phenylalanine. The earlier analysis of 550 to 650 of the donors excluded any sequence lacking an unambiguous match to a single V gene segment. An earlier analysis of 587 of the donors classified V segments as functional when productive rearrangements were above 56.7% and as segregating when the standard deviation between donors was above 5%. A statistical classification framework was built to diagnose cytomegalovirus status from the catalog of TCR beta chain sequences. A later analysis assigned V and J genes by comparing TCR nucleotide sequences with IMGT/GENE-DB human TR gene sequences. The TCRdist pipeline was used in a later analysis to assign CDR3 sequences and most-parsimonious VDJ recombination scenarios. In a later analysis, each TCR beta chain was defined by its CDR3 amino acid sequence together with its V-gene family, and reads lacking a unique V-gene family were excluded. In a later analysis, some 600 highly shared, low-generation-probability nucleotide sequences were removed to address suspected cross-contamination and a sequencing artifact. In a later analysis, a clonal expansion index for each public chain was calculated from normalized within-repertoire ranks of inferred template counts. A later analysis computed generation probabilities with a VDJ recombination model fitted to out-of-frame rearrangements, and checked the results against IGoR. Hypergeometric tests were used in a later analysis to score TCR-TCR, TCR-HLA and TCR-CMV co-occurrence, with a repertoire-size bias correction applied to the TCR pairs. To estimate false discovery rates, a later analysis permuted the HLA or CMV assignments 20 times. A later analysis grouped co-occurring TCRs with DBSCAN, adding TCRdist sequence similarity when clustering within HLA-allele-positive subsets. Repertoires with fewer than 30,000 or more than 120,000 public chains were left out of co-occurrence clustering, as were about five repertoires with anomalous nucleotide sharing. TCRdb provides this immuneACCESS table in a form limited to in-frame rearrangements. Some clones are lacking; in checked studies, under half of them reflect an unresolved V gene, and why the rest are absent is not known. V and J calls and clone size are given by that table; D and trimming were obtained from the DNA. The sample table shows some 110,000 clones, and approximately 78% are seen once. The ten largest clonotypes hold around 3.9% of the sample.

This receptor was identified in a man aged 35 to 55 in good health and CMV-seronegative. Sequenced sample: PBMCs. This receptor chain uses TRBV4-3 and TRBJ1-2, with a tentative D gene TRBD1 over 6 matching bases. The CDR3 reads CASSQGTGSDYGYTF. The bases read TGCGCCAGCAGCCAAGGTACAGGGAGTGACTATGGCTACACCTTC.